This T cell receptor (beta chain) emerged from a study of blood T cell repertoires in COVID-19. Study background: PBMCs, B-cell-depleted T cells, or T cells provided the cDNA or gDNA that made up the material.

Cohort 3 recovered donors had two negative PCRs, clearance, or symptom resolution. Using immunoSEQ multiplex PCR, the repertoire was profiled, and TCRdb retains in-frame clones only, with some absent. The sample lists around 290,000 clones; about nine tenths were seen once. The CDR3 covers 20 residues. J gave up 2 bases and V 1 base, and 14 bases lay outside the gene matches. Germline V CDR1 and CDR2: SNHLY, FYNNEI. Material for sequencing was PBMCs or T cells enriched from blood (not recorded which). V gene TRBV2 combines with J gene TRBJ2-1; 10 bases align to TRBD2. The clonotype originates from a woman between 25 and 40 years old who had recovered from COVID-19. The CDR3 sequence: CASSEGRLAGDPPAYNEQFF. CDR3 DNA sequence: TGTGCCAGCAGTGAAGGGCGGCTAGCGGGAGATCCCCCCGCCTACAATGAGCAGTTCTTC.